A selection of T cell receptor beta chains follows, all from one sample in a study of shared clonotypes between healthy human individuals. Here immunoSEQ multiplex PCR was the method, and the copy in TCRdb shows in-frame clones only, minus some. The sample carries about 1.1 million clones, approximately 75% recorded once. Material: memory CD4+ T cells from PBMCs. These receptors all come from a man between 18 and 29 years old in good health. Some clones in this sample may be carry-over from other donors' samples. CDR3s include the opening cysteine and the closing phenylalanine or tryptophan. Fields, in order: V gene, J gene, clone size, D gene, CDR3 protein, CDR3 DNA. The D gene is left open where the match is weak. The size field is filled for only some rows; it gives once, few, many or a size class.

v_call: TRBV5-1
j_call: TRBJ1-1
clone_size: .
d_call: .
cdr3_aa: CASSLAVGRVNTEAFF
cdr3_nt: TGCGCCAGCAGCTTGGCTGTAGGCAGGGTGAACACTGAAGCTTTCTTT

v_call: TRBV6-1
j_call: TRBJ2-5
clone_size: .
d_call: .
cdr3_aa: CASSPARVGETQYF
cdr3_nt: TGTGCCAGCAGTCCCGCCCGGGTTGGAGAGACCCAGTACTTC

v_call: TRBV5-8
j_call: TRBJ1-3
clone_size: .
d_call: .
cdr3_aa: CASIQGTGTIYF
cdr3_nt: TGTGCCAGCATACAGGGAACGGGCACCATATATTTT

v_call: TRBV5-4
j_call: TRBJ1-4
clone_size: .
d_call: .
cdr3_aa: CASGFLNEKLFF
cdr3_nt: TGTGCCAGCGGATTTCTCAATGAAAAACTGTTTTTT

v_call: TRBV6-5
j_call: TRBJ1-3
clone_size: .
d_call: TRBD1
cdr3_aa: CASSYQGQAGNTIYF
cdr3_nt: TGTGCCAGCAGTTACCAGGGACAGGCAGGAAACACCATATATTTT

v_call: TRBV27
j_call: TRBJ1-2
clone_size: many
d_call: TRBD1
cdr3_aa: CASSSGQGVFGYTF
cdr3_nt: TGTGCCAGCAGTTCGGGACAGGGGGTTTTTGGCTACACCTTC

v_call: TRBV14
j_call: TRBJ1-1
clone_size: .
d_call: .
cdr3_aa: CASSQVGVGTEAFF
cdr3_nt: TGTGCCAGCAGCCAAGTGGGGGTGGGCACTGAAGCTTTCTTT

v_call: TRBV2
j_call: TRBJ2-6
clone_size: .
d_call: .
cdr3_aa: CASSLRGSGANVLTF
cdr3_nt: TGTGCCAGCAGCCTTAGGGGCTCTGGGGCCAACGTCCTGACTTTC

v_call: TRBV28
j_call: TRBJ2-3
clone_size: .
d_call: .
cdr3_aa: CASSLYGVAADTQYF
cdr3_nt: TGTGCCAGCAGTTTATACGGAGTGGCCGCAGATACGCAGTATTTT

v_call: TRBV5-1
j_call: TRBJ2-5
clone_size: .
d_call: .
cdr3_aa: CASSPQAGGETQYF
cdr3_nt: TGCGCCAGCAGCCCCCAGGCAGGCGGCGAGACCCAGTACTTC

v_call: TRBV9
j_call: TRBJ2-7
clone_size: .
d_call: TRBD2
cdr3_aa: CASTSLAGEGGYEQYF
cdr3_nt: TGTGCCAGCACCTCCTTAGCGGGAGAGGGGGGTTACGAGCAGTACTTC

v_call: TRBV2
j_call: TRBJ2-1
clone_size: .
d_call: TRBD1
cdr3_aa: CASSEYGQGGAEQFF
cdr3_nt: TGTGCCAGCAGCGAATACGGACAGGGTGGAGCTGAGCAGTTCTTC

v_call: TRBV5-1
j_call: TRBJ2-3
clone_size: .
d_call: .
cdr3_aa: CASSSGTGLRTDTQYF
cdr3_nt: TGCGCCAGCAGCTCCGGGACGGGGCTAAGGACAGATACGCAGTATTTT

v_call: TRBV10-3
j_call: TRBJ2-1
clone_size: once
d_call: .
cdr3_aa: CAISVLGGVADPWNEQFF
cdr3_nt: TGTGCCATCAGTGTTTTAGGGGGAGTAGCGGACCCCTGGAATGAGCAGTTCTTC

v_call: TRBV10-3
j_call: TRBJ1-1
clone_size: .
d_call: .
cdr3_aa: CAISEWGGFTGTEAFF
cdr3_nt: TGTGCCATCAGTGAGTGGGGGGGTTTCACGGGAACTGAAGCTTTCTTT

v_call: TRBV5-1
j_call: TRBJ2-7
clone_size: .
d_call: TRBD2
cdr3_aa: CASTYGLAGAYEQYF
cdr3_nt: TGCGCCAGTACCTACGGACTAGCGGGGGCCTACGAGCAGTACTTC

v_call: TRBV28
j_call: TRBJ1-4
clone_size: .
d_call: .
cdr3_aa: CASQRSYNEKLFF
cdr3_nt: TGTGCCAGCCAAAGGTCCTATAATGAAAAACTGTTTTTT

v_call: TRBV5-1
j_call: TRBJ2-7
clone_size: .
d_call: .
cdr3_aa: CASSEQGGEQYF
cdr3_nt: TGCGCCAGCAGCGAACAGGGCGGGGAGCAGTACTTC

v_call: TRBV4-2
j_call: TRBJ2-2
clone_size: .
d_call: .
cdr3_aa: CASSQAGARFAGELFF
cdr3_nt: TGTGCCAGCAGCCAAGCCGGGGCTAGATTTGCCGGGGAGCTGTTTTTT

v_call: TRBV19
j_call: TRBJ2-2
clone_size: .
d_call: TRBD2
cdr3_aa: CASRGLSGKTGELFF
cdr3_nt: TGTGCCAGTAGGGGGCTAAGCGGGAAAACCGGGGAGCTGTTTTTT

v_call: TRBV12-5
j_call: TRBJ1-1
clone_size: .
d_call: .
cdr3_aa: CASGLATGGVYTEAFF
cdr3_nt: TGTGCTAGTGGTTTGGCGACAGGCGGAGTGTACACTGAAGCTTTCTTT

v_call: TRBV28
j_call: TRBJ2-7
clone_size: .
d_call: .
cdr3_aa: CAIARDGTYEQYF
cdr3_nt: TGTGCCATAGCACGGGACGGAACCTACGAGCAGTACTTC

v_call: TRBV5-4
j_call: TRBJ1-1
clone_size: .
d_call: TRBD1
cdr3_aa: CASSSKDRGGTEAFF
cdr3_nt: TGTGCCAGCAGCTCCAAGGACAGGGGAGGAACTGAAGCTTTCTTT